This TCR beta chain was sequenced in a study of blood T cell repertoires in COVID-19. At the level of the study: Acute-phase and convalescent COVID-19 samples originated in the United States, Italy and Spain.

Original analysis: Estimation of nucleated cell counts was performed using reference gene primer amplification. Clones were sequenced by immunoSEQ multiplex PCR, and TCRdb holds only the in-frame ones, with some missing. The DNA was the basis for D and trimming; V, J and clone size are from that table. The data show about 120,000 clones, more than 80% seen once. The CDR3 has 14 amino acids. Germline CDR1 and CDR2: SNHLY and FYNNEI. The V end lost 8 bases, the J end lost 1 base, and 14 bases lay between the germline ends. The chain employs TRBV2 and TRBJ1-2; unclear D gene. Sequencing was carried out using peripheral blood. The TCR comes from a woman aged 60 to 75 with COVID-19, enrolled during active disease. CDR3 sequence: CASALAPFNYGYTF. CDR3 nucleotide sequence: TGTGCCAGCGCGCTAGCCCCTTTTAACTATGGCTACACCTTC.